A single sample is the source of the 17 T cell receptor beta chains below, sequenced in a study of cytomegalovirus exposure and HLA in healthy donors (dated by TCRdb to about 2017). The library was generated by the immunoSEQ multiplex PCR assay. For the multiplex PCR, a mixture combining 60 forward primers for TCR Vbeta segments and 13 reverse primers for TCR Jbeta segments was used. TCRdb mirrors the immuneACCESS table, restricted to in-frame sequences. Some clones are absent from its copies; in checked studies, under half trace to an unresolved V gene, and the reason for the others is unknown. This sample comprises fewer than 250,000 clones, 70% to 80% of them detected only once. The ten biggest clones cover roughly 2% of the sample. Sequencing used PBMCs. Receptors originate from a woman aged 25 to 39 in good health and CMV-seronegative.

The rearrangement joins TRBV6-6 to TRBJ1-3; D unresolved. In germline, CDR1 is MNHNY, CDR2 SVGAGI (reference sequence). The CDR3 consists of 14 residues. V dropped 2 bases and J dropped 2 bases, with 7 bases sitting between them. The CDR3 is CASSYSDAGNTIYF. Written as DNA, the CDR3 is TGTGCCAGCAGTTACAGCGACGCTGGAAACACCATATATTTT.

The rearrangement uses TRBV5-5 and TRBJ2-2; tentatively, D is TRBD2 (7 bases). Between the trimmed V and J ends, which lost 3 bases and 5 bases, there was a span of 14 bases. The V gene's germline CDR1 is SGHKS and CDR2 YYEKEE (reference sequence). CDR3 length: 15 residues. The CDR3 DNA follows: TGTGCCAGCAGCTGGGAGGGGGGAGGAACCGGGGAGCTGTTTTTT. Translated: CASSWEGGGTGELFF.

The CDR3 DNA sequence: TGTGCCAGCAGCCAAGTGCAAACGGGAGGGCCTCATACGCAGTATTTT. Protein sequence: CASSQVQTGGPHTQYF. V is TRBV4-2 and J is TRBJ2-3; 8 bases are shared with TRBD2. J was trimmed by 7 bases and V by 1 base; bases with no gene match: 10. Germline V gives CDR1 LGHNA, CDR2 YNFKEQ. This CDR3 has 16 amino acids.

This sequence joins TRBV6-4 and TRBJ1-1; D not resolved. The ends were cut back, 6 bases at V and 1 base at J, with 12 bases in the middle. There are 14 residues in the CDR3. CDR1 and CDR2 (germline): MRHNA, SNTAGT. DNA for the CDR3: TGTGCCAGCAGACCCACAGACCAGAACACTGAAGCTTTCTTT. It specifies CASRPTDQNTEAFF.

The chain recombines TRBV30 with TRBJ2-1; 8 bases fit TRBD1. V lost 5 bases to trimming and J lost 8 bases; unmatched junction nucleotides: 17. Germline V gene lookup returns CDR1 GTSNPN and CDR2 SVGIG (reference sequence). CDR3 length equals 16 residues. This CDR3 reads CAWRVAGGLGWDEQFF. CDR3 nucleotides: TGTGCCTGGCGGGTCGCAGGGGGCCTCGGATGGGATGAGCAGTTCTTC.

The chain carries TRBV4-1 and TRBJ2-3; 9 positions agree with TRBD2. Germline V gene sequence: CDR1 MGHRA, CDR2 YSYEKL. There are 17 residues in the CDR3. The V gene end was trimmed by 0 bases and the J gene end by 1 base; junction bases not matched to a gene: 5. The CDR3 region is CASSQDGRGGRTDTQYF. The CDR3 region has the DNA TGCGCCAGCAGCCAAGACGGGCGGGGGGGCCGCACAGATACGCAGTATTTT.

The chain combines TRBV11-3 with TRBJ2-7, with D possibly matching TRBD1 (5 bases). Germline lookup yields CDR1 SGHNT and CDR2 YENEEA. The V end was cut by 0 bases, the J end by 4 bases, with 10 bases between. CDR3 size: 14 residues. The CDR3 nucleotides read TGTGCCAGCAGCTTAGATCCAGGGCAGTACGAGCAGTACTTC. Translation: CASSLDPGQYEQYF.

This clone was observed once. The V and J genes are TRBV6-1 and TRBJ1-5; the D gene is possibly TRBD1 (5 bases). The CDR3 length is 17 residues. The V end lost 4 bases, the J end lost 10 bases, and 26 bases lay between the germline ends. Germline CDR1 is MNHNS and CDR2 is SASEGT. CDR3 DNA sequence: TGTGCCAGCAGTGTATCACCCCCTCAGGGCCACTTGGTACCCCAGCATTTT. Translated: CASSVSPPQGHLVPQHF.

The gene calls are TRBV11-3 and TRBJ1-1; a possible D gene is TRBD1 (5 bases). This CDR3 has 13 residues. V shed 5 bases and J shed 1 base, with 8 bases lying between them. Germline CDR1 and CDR2: SGHNT and YENEEA. As DNA, the CDR3 is TGTGCCAGCAGCGATAGGGGGAACACTGAAGCTTTCTTT. It encodes CASSDRGNTEAFF.

This rearrangement joins TRBV13 to TRBJ2-1; 9 nucleotides line up with TRBD2. After removal of 4 bases from V and 4 bases from J, the junction contained 2 bases not matched to a gene. Germline CDR1 and CDR2: PRHDT and FYEKMQ (reference sequence). The CDR3 length is 14 residues. The CDR3 protein is CASSSSGKYNEQFF. In DNA form, the CDR3 reads TGTGCCAGCAGCTCTAGCGGGAAGTACAATGAGCAGTTCTTC.

The V call is TRBV7-9, the J call TRBJ2-7; the D is unclear. The CDR3 spans 13 residues. The germline V and J ends were trimmed by 5 bases and 4 bases, with 12 bases remaining between them. CDR1 and CDR2 (germline): SEHNR, FQNEAQ (reference sequence). CDR3 residues: CASSPVARYEQYF. CDR3 nucleotides: TGTGCCAGCAGCCCAGTAGCTCGGTACGAGCAGTACTTC.

This sequence joins TRBV6-5 and TRBJ1-2; D might be TRBD1 (5 bases). The CDR3 has 12 residues. Trimming removed 10 bases at V and 8 bases at J, with 17 bases between. The germline gives CDR1 MNHEY, CDR2 SVGAGI. The CDR3 DNA is TGTGCCACCACCACGTGGGGCGACGGCTACACCTTC. Its protein product is CATTTWGDGYTF.

This clone was seen a single time. V and J are TRBV15 and TRBJ2-5; D perhaps matches TRBD2 (5 bases). Germline V gives CDR1 LNHNV, CDR2 YYDKDF (reference sequence). CDR3 length: 13 amino acids. Deletions cut 10 bases from V and 2 bases from J, with 14 bases between. The CDR3 region is CAIAGERQETQYF. The CDR3, as DNA: TGTGCCATCGCCGGAGAGCGGCAAGAGACCCAGTACTTC.

This chain connects TRBV11-2 to TRBJ1-2; a weak D match, TRBD1 (5 bases). This CDR3 contains 17 residues. Germline CDR1 is SGHAT and CDR2 is FQNNGV. Trimming removed 0 bases from V and 4 bases from J, with 18 bases in between. Here the CDR3 reads CASSLDGFGGVAYGYTF. The DNA for the CDR3 is TGTGCCAGCAGCTTAGACGGTTTTGGGGGGGTAGCCTATGGCTACACCTTC. Based on the CDR3 plus reference TRBV11-2 and TRBJ1-2, the full variable domain is EAGVAQSPRYKIIEKRQSVAFWCNPISGHATLYWYQQILGQGPKLLIQFQNNGVVDDSQLPKDRFSAERLKGVDSTLKIQPAKLEDSAVYLCASSLDGFGGVAYGYTFGSGTRLTVV.

The CDR3 DNA reads as TGTGCCTGGAATGACCGGACTAGCGGTTGGGAGACCCAGTACTTC. It translates to CAWNDRTSGWETQYF. The chain employs TRBV30 and TRBJ2-5, with 10 bases fitting TRBD2. Germline V gives CDR1 GTSNPN, CDR2 SVGIG (reference sequence). Trimming took 4 bases from V and 5 from J; bases not matched to a gene: 10. The CDR3 is made up of 15 amino acids.

V and J are TRBV6-1 and TRBJ2-7; TRBD1 aligns across 10 bases. The CDR3 has 15 amino acids. After removal of 5 bases from V and 4 bases from J, the junction contained 8 bases not matched to a gene. The germline CDR1 and CDR2 sequences are MNHNS and SASEGT. CDR3 region: CASSPWVGQGYEQYF. The CDR3 nucleotides read TGTGCCAGCAGTCCCTGGGTGGGACAGGGGTACGAGCAGTACTTC.

This chain links TRBV6-6 with TRBJ1-1; 9 bases map to TRBD1. From germline, CDR1 is MNHNY and CDR2 SVGAGI (reference sequence). V shed 5 bases, J shed 3 bases, and the junction held 7 bases outside the gene matches. The CDR3 loop spans 15 amino acids. Here the CDR3 reads CASSNPGQGYTEAFF. CDR3 bases: TGTGCCAGCAGTAACCCGGGACAGGGTTACACTGAAGCTTTCTTT.